What follows are 15 T cell receptor beta chains derived from one specimen sequenced in a study of cytomegalovirus exposure and HLA in healthy donors. Primers included in the PCR were 60 Vbeta and 13 Jbeta primers. Some clones are missing from TCRdb's copy, which holds only in-frame ones; the method was immunoSEQ multiplex PCR. Of around 91,000 clones in the sample, roughly 86% were seen once. Sample: PBMCs. Receptors originate from a man younger than 45 in good health and CMV-seropositive.

The CDR3 loop reads CASSMWVRVGKAGANVLTF. In nucleotides, the CDR3 is TGTGCCAGTAGTATGTGGGTCAGGGTAGGGAAGGCTGGGGCCAACGTCCTGACTTTC. V is TRBV19 and J is TRBJ2-6, with D maybe TRBD1 (5 bases). The CDR3 runs to 19 residues. V lost 3 bases to trimming and J lost 2 bases, with 20 bases between them. Germline lookup yields CDR1 LNHDA and CDR2 SQIVND (reference sequence).

The table lists this clone with a few counts. This chain links TRBV5-4 with TRBJ1-2, with D perhaps matching TRBD1 (5 bases). The CDR3 has 17 residues. Trimming removed 0 bases from V and 0 bases from J, with 15 bases in between. Germline loops: CDR1 SGHNT, CDR2 YYREEE (reference sequence). The CDR3 DNA is TGTGCCAGCAGCTTGGCTCTAAGGGGTACTGCTAACTATGGCTACACCTTC. This gives the protein CASSLALRGTANYGYTF.

The V call is TRBV18, the J call TRBJ1-2, with D unclear. Germline CDR1 and CDR2: KGHSH and LQKENI. The CDR3 spans 13 residues. V gave up 1 base and J gave up 8 bases, with 11 bases separating them. CDR3 sequence: CASSPREDPGYTF. The CDR3 bases are TGTGCCAGCTCACCACGGGAGGACCCGGGCTACACCTTC.

This clone was detected once. In nucleotides, the CDR3 is TGTGCCAGCATAATGGACACCGCCTCCTACGAGCAGTACTTC. Its translation is CASIMDTASYEQYF. This chain joins TRBV2 and TRBJ2-7; TRBD1 might be the D (5 bases). The length of the CDR3 is 14 residues. Trimming shortened V by 7 bases and J by 0 bases, and 13 bases separated the two germline ends. In germline, CDR1 is SNHLY, CDR2 FYNNEI.

This chain connects TRBV2 to TRBJ2-7; 7 bases line up with TRBD1. The CDR3 extends over 13 amino acids. Per the germline V gene, CDR1 is SNHLY and CDR2 is FYNNEI. Unmatched junction bases numbered 5, after V lost 4 bases and J lost 5 bases. DNA of the CDR3: TGTGCCAGCAGTGGAGGGACAGTAAACGAGCAGTACTTC. Residues: CASSGGTVNEQYF.

The chain links TRBV5-1 to TRBJ2-3; 10 nucleotides match TRBD2. Germline CDR1 SGHRS, CDR2 YFSETQ. The trim removed 5 bases at V and 1 base at J, leaving 7 bases unmatched. The CDR3 loop spans 16 amino acids. Here the CDR3 reads CASRASGSLGTDTQYF. DNA for the CDR3: TGCGCCAGCAGGGCTAGCGGGAGTCTGGGCACAGATACGCAGTATTTT. Combining the CDR3 with reference TRBV5-1 and TRBJ2-3 gives the whole variable domain KAGVTQTPRYLIKTRGQQVTLSCSPISGHRSVSWYQQTPGQGLQFLFEYFSETQRNKGNFPGRFSGRQFSNSRSEMNVSTLELGDSALYLCASRASGSLGTDTQYFGPGTRLTVL.

V usage is TRBV7-9 and J usage is TRBJ2-7; 7 bases match TRBD1. V lost 2 bases to trimming and J lost 0 bases; unmatched junction nucleotides: 7. This CDR3 has 16 amino acids. Germline V gene lookup returns CDR1 SEHNR and CDR2 FQNEAQ (reference sequence). CDR3 amino acids: CASSLRQGRSSYEQYF. The CDR3 nucleotides read TGTGCCAGCAGCTTAAGACAGGGACGTTCCTCCTACGAGCAGTACTTC.

V and J are TRBV9 and TRBJ1-2, with 8 bases matching TRBD1. The CDR3 is made up of 16 amino acids. Germline trimming cut 4 bases from V and 8 bases from J; bases unmatched to any gene: 16. Germline-derived CDR1 and CDR2 are SGDLS and YYNGEE. CDR3 bases: TGTGCCAGCAGCTCCCGCCCGGAGACAGGGGAATACGGCTACACCTTC. This encodes CASSSRPETGEYGYTF.

V gene TRBV5-4 combines with J gene TRBJ2-1; D might be TRBD2 (6 bases). The ends were cut back, 0 bases at V and 9 bases at J, with 13 bases in the middle. This CDR3 is built from 14 residues. CDR1 and CDR2 from the germline V gene are SGHNT and YYREEE (reference sequence). The CDR3: CASSLGLEGGEQFF. In DNA form, the CDR3 reads TGTGCCAGCAGCTTGGGACTAGAGGGAGGTGAGCAGTTCTTC.

This clone appeared a single time. J is TRBJ2-5 and V is TRBV5-1, with TRBD2 identical over 8 bases. The germline CDR1 and CDR2 sequences are SGHRS and YFSETQ. V lost 0 bases and J lost 5; bases outside the gene matches: 6. The CDR3 spans 15 residues. The chain's CDR3 is CASSLGAGAWETQYF. DNA for the CDR3: TGCGCCAGCAGCTTGGGAGCGGGAGCTTGGGAGACCCAGTACTTC. Full variable domain (remainder filled in from reference TRBV5-1 and TRBJ2-5): KAGVTQTPRYLIKTRGQQVTLSCSPISGHRSVSWYQQTPGQGLQFLFEYFSETQRNKGNFPGRFSGRQFSNSRSEMNVSTLELGDSALYLCASSLGAGAWETQYFGPGTRLLVL.

The rearrangement joins TRBV19 to TRBJ2-7; 7 nucleotides align to TRBD1. Germline values: CDR1 LNHDA, CDR2 SQIVND (reference sequence). The CDR3 totals 12 residues. This CDR3 reads CAVRGPTYEQYF. The CDR3 DNA is TGTGCAGTGAGGGGGCCAACCTACGAGCAGTACTTC.

This chain connects TRBV9 to TRBJ2-2, with a possible D match to TRBD1 (6 bases). CDR1 is SGDLS and CDR2 is YYNGEE in the germline V gene. With 0 bases removed from V and 6 bases from J, the gap between germline ends came to 18 bases. The CDR3 is made up of 17 amino acids. The CDR3 DNA reads as TGTGCCAGCAGCGTAGGTGTCAGGGGCGCGAAGGCCGGGGAGCTGTTTTTT. Protein sequence: CASSVGVRGAKAGELFF.

This chain uses TRBV28 with TRBJ1-5; D ambiguous. The CDR3 is made up of 15 amino acids. In germline, CDR1 is MDHEN, CDR2 SYDVKM. The germline V and J ends were trimmed by 3 bases and 5 bases, with 14 bases remaining between them. In nucleotides, the CDR3 is TGTGCCAGCAGTTTCTTGATGAGCCCCGATCAGCCCCAGCATTTT. Translated, it gives CASSFLMSPDQPQHF.

A note on this clone: Other DNA sequences within the sample encode an identical CDR3. V and J are TRBV28 and TRBJ1-5, with D unresolved. The germline V gene encodes CDR1 MDHEN and CDR2 SYDVKM. Trimming took 3 bases from V and 0 from J, leaving 3 bases between them. The CDR3 extends over 13 amino acids. CDR3 sequence (DNA): TGTGCCAGCAGTTTTCTTAGCAATCAGCCCCAGCATTTT. Translated: CASSFLSNQPQHF.

The rearrangement uses TRBV5-1 and TRBJ2-5, with 8 bases fitting TRBD1. The J call is in doubt because the DNA end fits TRBJ2-7 better. CDR3 length: 16 amino acids. Germline loops: CDR1 SGHRS, CDR2 YFSETQ. The CDR3 nucleotides read TGCGCCAGCAGCTTGGGTCCAAGACAGGGGTACGACGAGCAGTACTTC. Residues: CASSLGPRQGYDEQYF.